The 26 T cell receptor beta chains below were found in one sample sequenced in a study of blood T cell repertoires in COVID-19 (dated by TCRdb to about 2020). Library creation used the immunoSEQ multiplex PCR assay. Imported from immuneACCESS, the table was reduced by TCRdb to in-frame sequences with V and J called. These copies leave out some clones; in studies compared against another copy, an unresolved V gene accounts for under half, and the cause of the remainder is not known. The sample includes more than 300,000 clones, with over 90% observed a single time. Together, the top ten hold 3% to 5% of the sample. The sequencing input was PBMCs or T cells enriched from blood (not recorded which). The receptors derive from a woman in her twenties or thirties who had been exposed to COVID-19.

The chain couples TRBV9 to TRBJ1-5; D is uncertain. This CDR3 has 12 residues. The V and J ends lost 0 bases and 7 bases respectively, with 5 bases between them. CDR1 and CDR2 from the germline V gene are SGDLS and YYNGEE. The CDR3 sequence is CASSVGRQPQHF. The CDR3 nucleotides read TGTGCCAGCAGCGTAGGCAGGCAGCCCCAGCATTTT.

This clone was observed a few times. This rearrangement joins TRBV29-1 to TRBJ1-1; TRBD1 aligns across 8 bases. CDR1 is SQVTM and CDR2 is ANQGSEA in the germline V gene. The CDR3 sequence is 14 residues long. V was pared by 7 bases and J by 1 base, with 8 bases of the junction left unmatched. CDR3 in amino acids: CSGGQDYQNTEAFF. In DNA, the CDR3 is TGCAGCGGGGGACAGGACTATCAGAACACTGAAGCTTTCTTT.

This chain uses TRBV4-3 with TRBJ1-1, with TRBD1 identical over 7 bases. Germline lookup yields CDR1 LGHNA and CDR2 YSLEER. With V trimmed by 0 bases and J by 6 bases, 4 bases remained unmatched. CDR3 length equals 14 residues. In nucleotides, the CDR3 is TGCGCCAGCAGCCAAGAGACAGGGAAGTCTGAAGCTTTCTTT. It yields the protein CASSQETGKSEAFF.

V and J are TRBV3-1 (or the pseudogene TRBV3-2) and TRBJ1-6; 8 bases agree with TRBD1. With 2 bases clipped from V and 4 bases from J, the junction kept 7 bases outside the gene matches. The CDR3 spans 17 residues. Germline V gene lookup returns CDR1 LGHDT and CDR2 YNNKEL (reference sequence). The CDR3, as DNA: TGTGCCAGCAGCCAACTTGGGACAGGATTGTATAATTCACCCCTCCACTTT. Translation gives CASSQLGTGLYNSPLHF.

V and J are TRBV4-3 and TRBJ1-1; D perhaps matches TRBD1 (5 bases). The CDR3 extends over 13 amino acids. V lost 3 bases and J 3 bases, leaving 8 bases between the germline ends. The V gene's germline CDR1 is LGHNA and CDR2 YSLEER. The CDR3 region has the DNA TGCGCCAGCAGCCACTCACAGGACACTGAAGCTTTCTTT. It specifies CASSHSQDTEAFF.

The chain uses TRBV6-4 and TRBJ1-2; D perhaps matches TRBD1 (6 bases). The V end was cut by 8 bases, the J end by 2 bases, with 12 bases between. The CDR3 extends over 13 amino acids. The germline gives CDR1 MRHNA, CDR2 SNTAGT. In DNA form, the CDR3 reads TGTGCCAGCGCCCCTGGACAGAACTATGGCTACACCTTC. Amino acids: CASAPGQNYGYTF.

This clone was seen just once. This chain connects TRBV12-3 or TRBV12-4 to TRBJ2-7, with D perhaps TRBD1 (5 bases). V was cut by 2 bases and J by 7 bases, with 12 bases left in between. CDR3 length: 13 residues. The CDR3 protein is CASSLLGVGEQYF. CDR3 sequence (DNA): TGTGCCAGCAGTTTATTAGGGGTGGGAGAGCAGTACTTC.

V gene TRBV19 combines with J gene TRBJ1-5; no firm D call. V lost 3 bases to trimming and J lost 0 bases, with 9 bases between them. The CDR3 is made up of 15 amino acids. Germline assignment: CDR1 LNHDA and CDR2 SQIVND (reference sequence). Written as DNA, the CDR3 is TGTGCCAGTAGTATGACACCGTATAGCAATCAGCCCCAGCATTTT. Translating gives CASSMTPYSNQPQHF.

The rearrangement joins TRBV7-2 to TRBJ2-7, with D possibly matching TRBD1 (5 bases). V lost 2 bases and J lost 3, with 14 bases in between. This CDR3 is 15 amino acids long. Germline-derived CDR1 and CDR2 are SGHTA and FQGNSA. The DNA of the CDR3 is TGTGCCAGCAGCTTAATGACCGTAGGGGTCTACGAGCAGTACTTC. This encodes CASSLMTVGVYEQYF. Supplemented by reference TRBV7-2 and TRBJ2-7, the full variable domain reads GAGVSQSPSNKVTEKGKDVELRCDPISGHTALYWYRQSLGQGLEFLIYFQGNSAPDKSGLPSDRFSAERTGGSVSTLTIQRTQQEDSAVYLCASSLMTVGVYEQYFGPGTRLTVT.

The chain combines TRBV4-1 with TRBJ2-7; 11 nucleotides align to TRBD2. Trimming removed 1 base from V and 5 bases from J; junction bases left unmatched: 10. Germline V CDR1 and CDR2: MGHRA, YSYEKL. This CDR3 spans 17 amino acids. The CDR3 loop reads CASSQALTSGVSHEQYF. CDR3 DNA: TGCGCCAGCAGCCAAGCCTTGACTAGCGGGGTGTCCCACGAGCAGTACTTC.

This clone has a single count. This chain uses TRBV11-2 with TRBJ1-2, with no clear D. Trimming pared 5 bases from V and 7 bases from J, leaving 17 bases between. Germline assignment: CDR1 SGHAT and CDR2 FQNNGV. The CDR3 covers 14 residues. In DNA, the CDR3 is TGTGCCAGCAGCCAGAGGCACGTCGGCCGTGGCTACACCTTC. It translates to CASSQRHVGRGYTF.

This chain uses TRBV5-1 with TRBJ1-5; a possible D gene is TRBD1 (5 bases). Trimming cost V 4 bases and J 5 bases, with 13 bases left between them. Germline CDR1 is SGHRS and CDR2 is YFSETQ. CDR3 size: 14 residues. The CDR3 loop is CASSPGGNDQPQHF. CDR3 nucleotides: TGCGCCAGCAGCCCCGGGGGGAACGATCAGCCCCAGCATTTT.

In this sample, this clone turned up a few times. The chain employs TRBV4-1 and TRBJ2-1; 8 bases line up with TRBD1. The CDR3 runs to 15 residues. Germline V gene data show CDR1 as MGHRA and CDR2 as YSYEKL. V trimming: 6 bases; J trimming: 9 bases; junction bases outside the gene matches: 13. CDR3 protein: CASRPGQAWQGEQFF. The CDR3 DNA is TGCGCCAGCAGGCCGGGACAGGCATGGCAGGGTGAGCAGTTCTTC.

The J gene is TRBJ1-1, the V gene TRBV4-3; D unresolved. Germline assignment: CDR1 LGHNA and CDR2 YSLEER. V was trimmed by 1 base and J by 1 base, leaving 7 bases between them. The CDR3 consists of 14 residues. This CDR3 is CASSQVTQNTEAFF. The CDR3 DNA reads as TGCGCCAGCAGCCAAGTAACACAGAACACTGAAGCTTTCTTT.

CDR3 sequence: CASSLGLAGVQETQYF. In nucleotides, the CDR3 is TGTGCCAGCAGCCTCGGACTAGCGGGGGTCCAAGAGACCCAGTACTTC. V gene TRBV3-1 (or the pseudogene TRBV3-2) combines with J gene TRBJ2-5, with 13 bases matching TRBD2. The CDR3 is 16 amino acids. Losses at the gene ends were 4 bases for V and 1 base for J; bases not matched to a gene: 3. Germline lookup yields CDR1 LGHDT and CDR2 YNNKEL (reference sequence).

The V gene is TRBV6-6, the J gene TRBJ1-6; 9 bases agree with TRBD1. The J segment lost 5 bases and the V segment lost 10 bases, leaving 12 bases of the junction unmatched. CDR1 and CDR2 (germline): MNHNY, SVGAGI (reference sequence). CDR3 size: 16 residues. The CDR3 sequence is CATPGTGWGDNSPLHF. The CDR3 bases are TGTGCCACTCCCGGGACAGGGTGGGGGGATAATTCACCCCTCCACTTT.

The chain joins TRBV7-2 to TRBJ1-1; a weak D match, TRBD1 (6 bases). The V end was cut by 7 bases, the J end by 2 bases, with 14 bases between. Germline V lookup: CDR1 SGHTA, CDR2 FQGNSA. The CDR3 totals 14 residues. The CDR3 DNA follows: TGTGCCAGCAAGACGCAGGGGACAAACACTGAAGCTTTCTTT. Protein product: CASKTQGTNTEAFF.

The gene calls are TRBV4-3 and TRBJ1-4; D call uncertain. V was cut by 0 bases and J by 7 bases, with 12 bases left in between. CDR1 is LGHNA, CDR2 YSLEER, per germline. The CDR3 contains 15 residues. The CDR3 DNA is TGCGCCAGCAGCCAAGATCTGGAGGTTATTGAAAAACTGTTTTTT. Translated: CASSQDLEVIEKLFF.

J is TRBJ2-5 and V is TRBV19, with 10 bases fitting TRBD1. The V gene's germline CDR1 is LNHDA and CDR2 SQIVND (reference sequence). The V gene end was trimmed by 6 bases and the J gene end by 3 bases; junction bases not matched to a gene: 7. The CDR3 consists of 15 residues. The CDR3 loop is CASRDAGQGKETQYF. CDR3 coding DNA: TGTGCCAGTAGGGATGCGGGACAGGGGAAAGAGACCCAGTACTTC.

As to this clone: Distinct nucleotide sequences in the sample also encode this CDR3. The rearrangement links TRBV5-1 to TRBJ2-5; 11 bases agree with TRBD2. The CDR3 covers 16 residues. J gave up 1 base and V 0 bases, and 2 bases lay outside the gene matches. Germline loops: CDR1 SGHRS, CDR2 YFSETQ. CDR3 bases: TGCGCCAGCAGCTTGGCCGGGACTAGCGGCCAAGAGACCCAGTACTTC. Protein: CASSLAGTSGQETQYF.

This sequence joins TRBV7-2 and TRBJ1-1, with D perhaps matching TRBD1 (5 bases). Germline V gene sequence: CDR1 SGHTA, CDR2 FQGNSA. Trimming took 5 bases from V and 2 from J, leaving 9 bases between them. The CDR3 has 13 residues. CDR3: CASSPTGNTEAFF. The DNA of the CDR3 is TGTGCCAGCAGCCCAACAGGAAACACTGAAGCTTTCTTT.

This sequence joins TRBV7-3 and TRBJ1-1; perhaps TRBD1 as D (6 bases). From germline, CDR1 is SGHTA and CDR2 FQGTGA. Trimming cost V 7 bases and J 1 base, with 10 bases left between them. This CDR3 region has 13 residues. CDR3 sequence reads: CASMLGANTEAFF. In DNA, the CDR3 is TGTGCCAGCATGTTGGGGGCGAACACTGAAGCTTTCTTT.

This clone came up a few times. The V gene is TRBV15, the J gene TRBJ2-7; D is uncertain. The V gene lost 0 bases and the J gene lost 0 bases, with 18 bases spanning the gap. This CDR3 spans 18 amino acids. From germline, CDR1 is LNHNV and CDR2 YYDKDF (reference sequence). The DNA of the CDR3 is TGTGCCACCAGCAGAGAGGTTACCCATGCAGGTTACTCCTACGAGCAGTACTTC. Translating gives CATSREVTHAGYSYEQYF.

The chain recombines TRBV28 with TRBJ1-2, with 7 nucleotides matching TRBD1. J lost 1 base, V lost 5 bases, and 10 bases had no gene match. The CDR3 consists of 16 residues. In germline, CDR1 is MDHEN, CDR2 SYDVKM. The CDR3 DNA follows: TGTGCCAGCAGTGCCCGGGGACAGCCTAATAACTATGGCTACACCTTC. Residues: CASSARGQPNNYGYTF.

V usage is TRBV7-8 and J usage is TRBJ2-7, with D tentatively TRBD2 (6 bases). The CDR3 extends over 14 amino acids. Between the trimmed V and J ends, which lost 5 bases and 3 bases, there was a span of 14 bases. From germline, CDR1 is SGHVS and CDR2 FQNEAQ. CDR3: CASSPEGRRYEQYF. CDR3 bases: TGTGCCAGCAGCCCGGAGGGACGACGCTACGAGCAGTACTTC.

This chain joins TRBV7-8 and TRBJ1-2, with TRBD1 matching 9 bases. There are 17 residues in the CDR3. V gave up 4 bases and J gave up 6 bases; unmatched junction bases: 15. Germline lookup yields CDR1 SGHVS and CDR2 FQNEAQ. The CDR3 sequence is CASSYKAGTGFVNGYTF. CDR3 coding DNA: TGTGCCAGCAGCTACAAAGCCGGGACAGGGTTTGTTAATGGCTACACCTTC.